Reported below is one T cell receptor beta chain. The antigen is undetermined. Germline lookup yields CDR1 DFQATT and CDR2 SNEGSKA (reference sequence). With 7 bases removed from V and 2 bases from J, the gap between germline ends came to 16 bases. This CDR3 comprises 14 residues. Unique molecular identifiers were built into the TCRbeta library. TCRdb re-called the PCR reads with MiXCR, one entry per CDR3 protein. The table has 540,000 or so distinct CDR3 sequences, 20% to 25% seen once. This sample is part of a study of T-cell reconstitution after alpha-beta-depleted transplantation in children. General study findings and limits: The high TCRbeta diversity at day 60 in some patients came from surviving recipient T cells and thymic progenitors. Alpha-beta T cells about two months after transplant reportedly derived from several hundred expanded graft clones. Counts and diversity of T cells one year after transplant came mostly from newly produced T cells.

V usage is TRBV20-1 and J usage is TRBJ2-3; D unresolved. Specimen: PBMCs, mostly from graft donor cells, collected 360 days after TCRalphabeta/CD19-depleted stem cell transplant. The TCR comes from a boy under two years old who had a stem cell transplant for acute myeloid leukemia, so the T cells may come from the graft donor. The CDR3 is CSGIQRAITDTQYF. The CDR3 DNA follows: TGCAGTGGAATTCAACGAGCTATCACAGATACGCAGTATTTT.